Each of the 25 T cell receptor beta chains below was sequenced from the same sample in a study of regulatory T cells in long-lasting Graves disease. Sequencing libraries for TCR beta were prepared with iRepertoire HTBI primers and Arm-PCR of CDR3 regions. A single record per CDR3 protein comes from TCRdb applying MiXCR to the multiplex PCR reads. The table includes approximately 560,000 distinct CDR3 sequences, about 15% detected once. As for time point: newly diagnosed GD, antithyroid drugs for less than 3 months. PBMC RNA served as the TCR library source. These data were likewise used in another study, on T cells in Graves' hyperthyroidism and ophthalmopathy.

This material consisted of peripheral blood mononuclear cells (PBMCs), taken at new diagnosis, from a patient treated with antithyroid drugs. Receptors originate from a man between 18 and 29 years old with Graves disease.

This clonotype occurred many times. This chain links TRBV20-1 with TRBJ1-2; 7 bases line up with TRBD1. The junction had 7 bases not matched to a gene; V was cut back by 0 bases and J by 3 bases. Germline V gene data show CDR1 as DFQATT and CDR2 as SNEGSKA (reference sequence). The CDR3 runs to 15 residues. CDR3 DNA sequence: TGCAGTGCTAGAGATCCCGGGGACAGTTACTATGGCTACACCTTC. Translated: CSARDPGDSYYGYTF.

In its sample, this clonotype was seen many times. The V gene is TRBV10-3, the J gene TRBJ2-1; 8 bases are shared with TRBD1. Per germline, CDR1 ENHRY and CDR2 SYGVKD. This CDR3 has 14 amino acids. With V trimmed by 6 bases and J by 8 bases, 9 bases remained unmatched. Here the CDR3 reads CAISVGQGLDEQFF. The CDR3 DNA sequence: TGTGCCATCAGCGTAGGACAGGGTTTAGATGAGCAGTTCTTC.

In this sample, this clonotype turned up a few times. The chain recombines TRBV5-4 with TRBJ2-1; D may be TRBD1 (6 bases). The CDR3 loop spans 16 amino acids. Germline CDR1 and CDR2: SGHNT and YYREEE (reference sequence). The V and J ends lost 7 bases and 7 bases respectively, with 24 bases between them. Here the CDR3 DNA reads TGTGCCAGCGAAGCCCCTCAGGTGGGGGCGAGGAATGAGCAGTTCTTC. This translates into CASEAPQVGARNEQFF.

This clonotype was picked up many times. The V gene is TRBV30, the J gene TRBJ2-1; tentatively, D is TRBD1 (6 bases). This CDR3 has 15 residues. Germline lookup yields CDR1 GTSNPN and CDR2 SVGIG (reference sequence). Deletions cut 3 bases from V and 2 bases from J, with 14 bases between. The CDR3 bases are TGTGCCTGGAGCCTAGGGGGACAACCCTACAATGAGCAGTTCTTC. Translating gives CAWSLGGQPYNEQFF.

The genes are TRBV7-8 and TRBJ2-2; no clear D. The CDR3 consists of 12 residues. The V gene lost 5 bases and the J gene lost 5 bases, with 6 bases spanning the gap. Germline assignment: CDR1 SGHVS and CDR2 FQNEAQ. The CDR3 sequence is CASSRFTGELFF. The CDR3 bases are TGTGCCAGCAGCCGCTTTACCGGGGAGCTGTTTTTT.

A word on this clonotype: This clone may be a read error of a much larger clone one base away. This chain joins TRBV12-3 or TRBV12-4 and TRBJ1-2, with 7 bases fitting TRBD1. Germline trimming cut 6 bases from V and 8 bases from J; bases unmatched to any gene: 15. This CDR3 is built from 15 residues. CDR3 protein: CASSRPPGTEDGYTF. The CDR3, as DNA: TGTGCCAGCAGCCGACCTCCCGGGACAGAGGACGGCTACACCTTC.

A note on this clonotype: This likely traces to a read error, being one base from a far larger clone. The gene calls are TRBV7-2 and TRBJ2-7; TRBD1 or TRBD2 may be the D gene (5 bases each). The germline V and J ends were trimmed by 5 bases and 6 bases, with 14 bases remaining between them. The CDR3 covers 13 residues. Germline CDR1 reads SGHTA; CDR2 reads FQGNSA. The CDR3 DNA reads as TGTGCCAGCAGCGTAGGGACCCCGGGCGAGCAGTACTTC. Translated: CASSVGTPGEQYF.

Ten or more counts support this clonotype. V usage is TRBV11-1 and J usage is TRBJ2-6; 12 nucleotides agree with TRBD2. Germline V CDR1 and CDR2: SGHAT, FQDESV (reference sequence). The junction had 7 bases not matched to a gene; V was cut back by 5 bases and J by 2 bases. The CDR3 sequence is 18 residues long. As DNA, the CDR3 is TGTGCCAGCAGCCGAACTAGCGGGAGGCCGGCTGGGGCCAACGTCCTGACTTTC. Residues: CASSRTSGRPAGANVLTF.

This clonotype was seen ten or more times. This sequence joins TRBV7-8 and TRBJ2-1; tentative D call: TRBD1 (6 bases). Trimming took 1 base from V and 4 from J, leaving 23 bases between them. CDR1 and CDR2 (germline): SGHVS, FQNEAQ. This CDR3 has 19 residues. The CDR3 DNA reads TGTGCCAGCAGCTTAGGTTCCGGTCGGCTAGCCCAGGGGTACAATGAGCAGTTCTTC. Its protein product is CASSLGSGRLAQGYNEQFF.

This clonotype was counted many times. The junction departs from the called germline gene at one end, perhaps through a read error. The chain has TRBV27 and TRBJ2-1; D is unresolved. Germline V CDR1 and CDR2: MNHEY, SMNVEV (reference sequence). The CDR3 is 18 residues long. The CDR3 coding sequence is TGTGCCAGCGGTTTACAAGGCCATAGGGCTAGCTCCTACAATGAGCAGTTCTTC. Encoded protein: CASGLQGHRASSYNEQFF.

This clonotype has at least ten counts. The chain is built from TRBV3-1 and TRBJ2-1; D is ambiguous. Trimming stripped 2 bases from V and 7 bases from J, with 6 bases between. The germline CDR1 and CDR2 sequences are LGHDT and YNNKEL (reference sequence). This CDR3 has 12 amino acids. CDR3 sequence: CASSQNYNEQFF. For the CDR3, the DNA is TGTGCCAGCAGCCAAAATTATAATGAGCAGTTCTTC.

This clonotype was seen ten or more times. In DNA, the CDR3 is TGCAGTGCCCAAGACCAGGGGGGGCAGGCCTACGAGCAGTACTTC. Protein: CSAQDQGGQAYEQYF. The gene calls are TRBV20-1 and TRBJ2-7; D is perhaps TRBD1 or TRBD2 (7 bases each). From germline, CDR1 is DFQATT and CDR2 SNEGSKA (reference sequence). The CDR3 spans 15 residues. The germline V and J ends were trimmed by 6 bases and 2 bases, with 20 bases remaining between them.

This clonotype was observed at least ten times. The V and J genes are TRBV12-3 or TRBV12-4 and TRBJ1-1; possibly TRBD1 for D (5 bases). The CDR3 consists of 11 residues. Trimming pared 3 bases from V and 7 bases from J, leaving 6 bases between. The CDR3 loop is CASSFTGEAFF. Here the CDR3 DNA reads TGTGCCAGCAGTTTTACAGGTGAAGCTTTCTTT.

This clonotype was detected many times. V is TRBV7-9 and J is TRBJ2-1, with D possibly TRBD1 on 7 matching bases. Germline CDR1 SEHNR, CDR2 FQNEAQ (reference sequence). This CDR3 has 15 residues. Trimming took 5 bases from V and 3 from J, leaving 14 bases between them. CDR3 nucleotides: TGTGCCAGCAGCGCCGACAGGGACTTCTACAATGAGCAGTTCTTC. Residues: CASSADRDFYNEQFF.

This clonotype was observed at least ten times. V and J are TRBV10-3 and TRBJ2-7; a weak D match, TRBD1 (6 bases). In germline, CDR1 is ENHRY, CDR2 SYGVKD. This CDR3 contains 14 residues. V lost 5 bases and J lost 5, with 16 bases in between. CDR3 sequence: CAISSGQINHEQYF. CDR3 DNA sequence: TGTGCCATCAGTTCAGGACAGATCAACCACGAGCAGTACTTC.

This clonotype was detected ten times or more. The rearrangement joins TRBV11-2 to TRBJ2-1; no clear D. With 0 bases removed from V and 6 bases from J, the gap between germline ends came to 12 bases. Germline V gene data show CDR1 as SGHAT and CDR2 as FQNNGV. This CDR3 spans 15 amino acids. This CDR3 is CASSLEVLPGNEQFF. For the CDR3, the DNA is TGTGCCAGCAGCTTAGAAGTCCTCCCCGGCAATGAGCAGTTCTTC.

This clonotype was picked up a small number of times. The chain uses TRBV3-1 and TRBJ2-4, with TRBD2 matching over 8 bases. Germline CDR1 and CDR2: LGHDT and YNNKEL (reference sequence). J was trimmed by 1 base and V by 0 bases; bases with no gene match: 20. The CDR3 sequence is 22 residues long. Here the CDR3 DNA reads TGTGCCAGCAGCCAAGACTCGATTCGTCGGGAGGGAATCTTTAGCGCCAAAAACATTCAGTACTTC. It yields the protein CASSQDSIRREGIFSAKNIQYF. The full variable domain, in which reference TRBV3-1 and TRBJ2-4 provide the parts outside the CDR3, is DTAVSQTPKYLVTQMGNDKSIKCEQNLGHDTMYWYKQDSKKFLKIMFSYNNKELIINETVPNRFSPKSPDKAHLNLHINSLELGDSAVYFCASSQDSIRREGIFSAKNIQYFGAGTRLSVL.

This clonotype was seen ten or more times. This chain uses TRBV20-1 with TRBJ2-7; TRBD2 matches 13 bases. CDR1 and CDR2 (germline): DFQATT, SNEGSKA (reference sequence). The V and J ends lost 5 bases and 6 bases, in that order; junction bases with no gene match: 7. CDR3 length: 14 amino acids. Here the CDR3 reads CSAPTSGGNGEQYF. The CDR3, as DNA: TGCAGTGCTCCGACTAGCGGGGGGAATGGCGAGCAGTACTTC.

This clonotype was observed many times. The CDR3 here is CASSPYQTGLRGADIQYF. CDR3 DNA: TGTGCCAGCAGTCCCTACCAAACGGGACTCAGGGGAGCGGACATTCAGTACTTC. The V gene is TRBV28, the J gene TRBJ2-4, with D possibly being TRBD1 or TRBD2 (6 bases each). This CDR3 is built from 18 residues. Germline-derived CDR1 and CDR2 are MDHEN and SYDVKM. Deletions cut 5 bases from V and 8 bases from J, with 28 bases between. Using reference TRBV28 and TRBJ2-4 for the parts outside the CDR3, the full variable domain is DVKVTQSSRYLVKRTGEKVFLECVQDMDHENMFWYRQDPGLGLRLIYFSYDVKMKEKGDIPEGYSVSREKKERFSLILESASTNQTSMYLCASSPYQTGLRGADIQYFGAGTRLSVL.

The sample holds many counts of this clonotype. The genes are TRBV6-1 and TRBJ1-5; D may be TRBD1 (5 bases). V was pared by 8 bases and J by 0 bases, with 11 bases between. This CDR3 is built from 14 residues. Looked up from germline, CDR1 is MNHNS and CDR2 is SASEGT. CDR3 amino acids: CASGTGISNQPQHF. The CDR3 DNA reads as TGTGCCAGCGGGACGGGGATTAGCAATCAGCCCCAGCATTTT.

This clonotype has at least ten counts. This chain connects TRBV6-1 to TRBJ2-1; TRBD1 agrees at 11 bases. The trim removed 8 bases at V and 9 bases at J, leaving 12 bases unmatched. The germline V gene encodes CDR1 MNHNS and CDR2 SASEGT. CDR3 size: 15 residues. CDR3 in amino acids: CASLADRGLGSEQFF. CDR3 DNA sequence: TGTGCCAGCTTAGCGGACAGGGGGCTTGGTAGTGAGCAGTTCTTC.

The rearrangement uses TRBV15 and TRBJ1-5; 8 nucleotides line up with TRBD1. With 3 bases clipped from V and 3 bases from J, the junction kept 4 bases outside the gene matches. CDR3 size: 15 residues. CDR1 is LNHNV and CDR2 is YYDKDF in the germline V gene (reference sequence). The CDR3 here is CATSRDRALNQPQHF. The DNA of the CDR3 is TGTGCCACCAGCAGGGACAGGGCCCTCAATCAGCCCCAGCATTTT.

The chain is built from TRBV29-1 and TRBJ2-1; 9 bases map to TRBD2. Trimming cost V 4 bases and J 10 bases; bases outside gene matches: 8. This CDR3 is built from 13 residues. Germline-derived CDR1 and CDR2 are SQVTM and ANQGSEA. Here the CDR3 reads CSVGSGRIWEQFF. The CDR3 DNA reads TGCAGCGTTGGTAGCGGGAGAATATGGGAGCAGTTCTTC.

This clonotype was detected many times. The rearrangement uses TRBV20-1 and TRBJ1-3, with 7 nucleotides matching TRBD1. Germline-derived CDR1 and CDR2 are DFQATT and SNEGSKA (reference sequence). V was clipped by 6 bases and J by 0 bases; unmatched bases: 8. CDR3 length: 15 residues. CDR3 sequence reads: CSAPDRANSGNTIYF. CDR3 DNA sequence: TGCAGTGCCCCAGACAGGGCAAACTCTGGAAACACCATATATTTT.

This clonotype was seen at least ten times. One end of the junction fails to match germline, which may point to a read error. The chain uses TRBV5-1 and TRBJ2-2; weak D call: TRBD1 (6 bases). Looked up from germline, CDR1 is SGHRS and CDR2 is YFSETQ. This CDR3 region has 15 residues. The CDR3 bases are TGTGCCAGCAGTTTAGTACAGGGGAACACCGGGGAGCTGTTTTTT. Translation gives CASSLVQGNTGELFF.